These 8 T cell receptor beta chains share one sample of origin, sequenced in a study of CD8+ T cells in alopecia areata. It was cDNA, reverse transcribed from extracted RNA, that served as the sequencing template. Only in-frame clones appear in the TCRdb table, and some are missing; sequencing was by immunoSEQ multiplex PCR. The specimen has 200,000 to 300,000 clones, none found just once. The sorting of pooled cutaneous lymph node cells relied on CD4, CD8alpha, NKG2D, NKG2ACE and other markers. The sample consisted of CD4+ T cells sorted from a lymph node. The receptors here all came from a C3H/HeJ mouse with alopecia areata. This strain's MHC haplotype is H2-k.

Turning to this clone: These gene names are mouse names. The CDR3 goes on 4 residues after the read ends, and that part is filled in from the germline J gene. Other nucleotide sequences from this sample produce the same CDR3. V gene TRBV13-1 combines with J gene TRBJ2-1; TRBD2 aligns across 7 bases. The CDR3 length is 14 residues. Trimming at V came to 2 bases and at J to 1 base, leaving 0 bases not matched to a gene. Germline V CDR1 and CDR2: NSHNY, SYGAGN. CDR3 bases read: TGTGCCAGCAGTGAACTGGGGAACTATGCT. Amino acids: CASSELGNYA. The CDR3 reads in full as CASSELGNYAEQFF.

About this clone itself: Gene and germline names: mouse. From the germline J gene comes the end of the CDR3, since the read stops 4 residues before it. Other DNA sequences in the sample encode the same CDR3. This chain links TRBV13-2 with TRBJ2-5, with 7 bases fitting TRBD1. V was clipped by 5 bases and J by 2 bases; unmatched bases: 2. The CDR3 has 13 residues. Germline V gives CDR1 NNHNN, CDR2 SYGAGS (reference sequence). The CDR3 DNA, read in part, is TGTGCCAGCGGGGGGACAGTCCAAGAC. It encodes CASGGTVQD. The entire CDR3 protein is CASGGTVQDTQYF.

This clone was seen more than once but under ten times. Gene names are the mouse ones. Coverage ceases 4 residues before the CDR3 finishes, and the germline J gene fills in the end. Other DNA sequences of this sample code for an identical CDR3. The rearrangement joins TRBV13-3 to TRBJ2-1; D possibly corresponds to TRBD2 (6 bases). Germline V gene data show CDR1 as NNHDY and CDR2 as SYVADS. The CDR3 contains 12 residues. V lost 3 bases and J lost 5, with 6 bases in between. The CDR3 loop reads CASSGTDAEQFF. CDR3 bases read: TGTGCCAGCAGTGGGACTGATGCT.

A few counts support this clone. The genes and germline here are from mouse. The read terminates 4 residues before the CDR3 end, so the remaining end is supplied by the germline J gene. Additional DNA sequences in this sample encode the identical CDR3. The chain couples TRBV19 to TRBJ2-5; 14 positions agree with TRBD2. The CDR3 is made up of 16 amino acids. Germline CDR1 is FNHDT and CDR2 is SITEND (reference sequence). This CDR3 is CASSPRDWGGRDTQYF. The part of the CDR3 DNA that was read is TGTGCCAGCAGTCCTCGGGACTGGGGGGGCCGGGAC.

Worth noting for this clone: The gene names given are mouse names. CDR3 region: CASSDDRQNTGQLYF. CDR3 DNA, as far as it was read: TGTGCCAGCAGTGATGACCGACAGAACACCGGG. The V call is TRBV13-3, the J call TRBJ2-2; perhaps TRBD1 as D (5 bases). The CDR3 extends 4 residues past the end of the read, so its final part is completed from the germline J gene. Germline V gene lookup returns CDR1 NNHDY and CDR2 SYVADS. Trimming took 0 bases from V and 2 from J, leaving 8 bases between them. The CDR3 runs to 15 residues.

A word on this clone: Mouse germline and gene names are used. The read ends 4 residues early relative to the CDR3; the germline J gene fills the gap. The V and J genes are TRBV17 and TRBJ2-1; 9 bases match TRBD2. This CDR3 contains 14 residues. Germline-derived CDR1 and CDR2 are MNHDT and YYDKIL. The sequenced CDR3 bases are TGTGCTAGCAGTAGAGATTGGGGGGGCGCT. Residues: CASSRDWGGA. The CDR3 reads in full as CASSRDWGGAEQFF.

As regards this clone: Mouse gene names apply. Coverage ceases 4 residues before the CDR3 finishes, and the germline J gene fills in the end. The chain has TRBV1 and TRBJ2-7; D uncertain. Per the germline V gene, CDR1 is NSQYPW and CDR2 is LRSPGD (reference sequence). The V and J ends lost 0 bases and 0 bases respectively, with 6 bases between them. This CDR3 has 14 amino acids. CDR3 DNA (partial): TGCACCTGCAGTGCAGATGTCAGCTCCTAT. The encoded protein is CTCSADVSSY. The entire CDR3 protein is CTCSADVSSYEQYF.

This clone was recorded at least ten times. Germline and genes here are mouse. The observed sequence ends 4 residues before the CDR3 terminus, with the missing tail filled in from the germline J gene. The chain couples TRBV3 to TRBJ2-5; TRBD2 matches at 14 bases. Germline lookup yields CDR1 SNHLY and CDR2 FYNGKV (reference sequence). The CDR3 sequence is 16 residues long. CDR3 protein: CASSAGTGGAGDTQYF. The part of the CDR3 DNA that was read is TGTGCCAGCAGCGCCGGGACTGGGGGGGCTGGAGAC.